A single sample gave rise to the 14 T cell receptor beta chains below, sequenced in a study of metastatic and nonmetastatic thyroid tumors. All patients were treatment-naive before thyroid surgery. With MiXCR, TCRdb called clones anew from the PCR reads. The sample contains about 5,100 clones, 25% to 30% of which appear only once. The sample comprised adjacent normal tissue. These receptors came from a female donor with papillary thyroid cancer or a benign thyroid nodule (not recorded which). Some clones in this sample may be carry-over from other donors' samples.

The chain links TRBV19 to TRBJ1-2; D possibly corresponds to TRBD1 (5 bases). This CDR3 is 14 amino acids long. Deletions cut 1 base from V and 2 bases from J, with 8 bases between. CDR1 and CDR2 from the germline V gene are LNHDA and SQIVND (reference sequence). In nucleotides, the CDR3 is TGTGCCAGTAGTATAGGGGGCGGAAACTATGGCTACACCTTC. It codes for CASSIGGGNYGYTF.

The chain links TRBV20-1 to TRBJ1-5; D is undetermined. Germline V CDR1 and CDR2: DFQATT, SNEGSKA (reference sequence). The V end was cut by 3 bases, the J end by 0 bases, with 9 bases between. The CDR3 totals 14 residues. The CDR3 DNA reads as TGCAGTGCTAGTTCCGGCCCTAGCAATCAGCCCCAGCATTTT. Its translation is CSASSGPSNQPQHF.

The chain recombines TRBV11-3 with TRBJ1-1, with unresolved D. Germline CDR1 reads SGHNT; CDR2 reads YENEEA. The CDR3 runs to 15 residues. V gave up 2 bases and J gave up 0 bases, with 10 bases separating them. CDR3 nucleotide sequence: TGTGCCAGCAGCTTACGCCGGCAGCTGAACACTGAAGCTTTCTTT. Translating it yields CASSLRRQLNTEAFF. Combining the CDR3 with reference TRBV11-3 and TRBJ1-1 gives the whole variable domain EAGVVQSPRYKIIEKKQPVAFWCNPISGHNTLYWYLQNLGQGPELLIRYENEEAVDDSQLPKDRFSAERLKGVDSTLKIQPAELGDSAVYLCASSLRRQLNTEAFFGQGTRLTVV.

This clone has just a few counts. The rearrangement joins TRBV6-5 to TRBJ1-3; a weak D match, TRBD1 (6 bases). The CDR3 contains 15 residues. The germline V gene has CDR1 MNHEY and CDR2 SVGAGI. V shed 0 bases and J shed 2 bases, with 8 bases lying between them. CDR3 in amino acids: CASSYSGTTGNTIYF. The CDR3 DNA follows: TGTGCCAGCAGTTACTCCGGGACAACTGGAAACACCATATATTTT.

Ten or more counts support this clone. The CDR3 reads CSAREAEDYEQYF. The CDR3 DNA sequence: TGCAGTGCTAGAGAGGCAGAGGACTACGAGCAGTACTTC. The chain joins TRBV20-1 to TRBJ2-7; D ambiguous. The CDR3 has 13 amino acids. With 0 bases removed from V and 3 bases from J, the gap between germline ends came to 9 bases. Germline CDR1 reads DFQATT; CDR2 reads SNEGSKA (reference sequence).

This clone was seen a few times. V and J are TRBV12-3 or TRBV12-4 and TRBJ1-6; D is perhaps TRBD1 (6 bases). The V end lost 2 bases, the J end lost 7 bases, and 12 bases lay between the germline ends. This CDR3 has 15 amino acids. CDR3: CASSLRGGTNSPLHF. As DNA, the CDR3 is TGTGCCAGCAGTTTAAGGGGTGGGACAAATTCACCCCTCCACTTT.

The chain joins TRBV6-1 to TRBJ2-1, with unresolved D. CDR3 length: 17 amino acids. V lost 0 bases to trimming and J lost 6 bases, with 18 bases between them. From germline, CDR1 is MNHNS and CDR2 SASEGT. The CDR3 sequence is CASSEALRKGFGNEQFF. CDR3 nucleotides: TGTGCCAGCAGTGAAGCGCTCAGAAAGGGATTTGGCAATGAGCAGTTCTTC.

CDR3 sequence reads: CASNTGSTNEKLFF. As DNA, the CDR3 is TGTGCCAGCAACACAGGGTCTACTAATGAAAAACTGTTTTTT. The chain links TRBV6-1 to TRBJ1-4, with D possibly matching TRBD1 (6 bases). V dropped 7 bases and J dropped 2 bases, with 11 bases sitting between them. CDR1 and CDR2 from the germline V gene are MNHNS and SASEGT. The CDR3 contains 14 residues.

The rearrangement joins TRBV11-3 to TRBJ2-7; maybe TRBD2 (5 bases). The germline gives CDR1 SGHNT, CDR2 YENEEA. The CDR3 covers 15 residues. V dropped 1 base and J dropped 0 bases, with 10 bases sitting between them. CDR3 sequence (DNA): TGTGCCAGCAGCTTAGGATCGGCGGGCTCCTACGAGCAGTACTTC. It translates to CASSLGSAGSYEQYF.

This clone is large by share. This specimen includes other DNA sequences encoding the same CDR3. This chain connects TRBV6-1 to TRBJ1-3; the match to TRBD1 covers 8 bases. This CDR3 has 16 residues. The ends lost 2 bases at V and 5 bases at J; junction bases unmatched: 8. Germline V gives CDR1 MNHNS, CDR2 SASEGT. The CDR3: CASSEIRDRIRNTIYF. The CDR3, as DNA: TGTGCCAGCAGTGAAATAAGGGACAGGATTAGAAACACCATATATTTT.

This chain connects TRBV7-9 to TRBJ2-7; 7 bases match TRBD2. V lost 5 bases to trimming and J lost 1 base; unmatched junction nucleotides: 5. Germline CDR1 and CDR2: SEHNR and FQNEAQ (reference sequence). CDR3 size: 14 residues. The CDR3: CASSAGDGSYEQYF. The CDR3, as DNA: TGTGCCAGCAGCGCGGGGGACGGGTCCTACGAGCAGTACTTC.

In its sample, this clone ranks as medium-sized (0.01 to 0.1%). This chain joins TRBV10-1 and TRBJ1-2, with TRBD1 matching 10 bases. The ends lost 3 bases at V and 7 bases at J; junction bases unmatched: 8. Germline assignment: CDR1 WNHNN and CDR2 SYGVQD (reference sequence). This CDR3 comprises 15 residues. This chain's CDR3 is CASSEPPGQGCGYTF. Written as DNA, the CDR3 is TGCGCCAGCAGTGAACCCCCGGGACAGGGGTGTGGCTACACCTTC.

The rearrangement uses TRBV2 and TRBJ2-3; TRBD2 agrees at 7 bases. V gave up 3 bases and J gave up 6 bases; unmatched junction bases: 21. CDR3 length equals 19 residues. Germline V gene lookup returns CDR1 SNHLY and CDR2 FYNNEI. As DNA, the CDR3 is TGTGCCAGCAGTGAGAGCCACCGGAGACTAGCCCTCGGCCCGGATACGCAGTATTTT. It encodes CASSESHRRLALGPDTQYF.

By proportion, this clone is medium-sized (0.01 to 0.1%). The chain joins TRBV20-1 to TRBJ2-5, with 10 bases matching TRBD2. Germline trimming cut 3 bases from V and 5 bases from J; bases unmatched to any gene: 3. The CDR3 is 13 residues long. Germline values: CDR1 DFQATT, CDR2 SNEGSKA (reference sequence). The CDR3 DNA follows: TGCAGTGCTAGCCTAGCGGGAGTGGAGACCCAGTACTTC. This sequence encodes CSASLAGVETQYF.